This T cell receptor beta chain was captured in a study of tumor-infiltrating lymphocytes in primary liver carcinoma. Points on this clonotype: Because the CDR3 is missing its conserved closing phenylalanine or tryptophan, this is likely a read error.

The template, about 500 ng total RNA, yielded TCR beta cDNA made with a constant-region primer. Libraries of TCR beta came from three nested multiplex PCR rounds with slightly modified ARM-PCR. TRBV1-TRBV30 forward and Cbeta reverse primers drove the first two roughly 9-cycle rounds. TCRdb fed the multiplex PCR reads into MiXCR, producing one record per CDR3 protein. The table records about 320,000 distinct CDR3 sequences, 55% to 65% of them present only once. The germline V and J ends were trimmed by 3 bases and 0 bases, with 14 bases remaining between them. This CDR3 is built from 16 residues. Looked up from germline, CDR1 is ENHRY and CDR2 is SYGVKD. Alongside blood RNA obtained from unsorted whole blood, germline DNA was also extracted.

The chain combines TRBV10-3 with TRBJ1-1; D unclear. The source material was peripheral blood. This TCR came from a man aged 35 to 55 with primary liver carcinoma and hepatitis B virus infection. CDR3: CAISDPGREMNTEAFV. Here the CDR3 DNA reads TGTGCCATCAGTGACCCTGGAAGGGAGATGAACACTGAAGCTTTCGTT.